The clone carrying this T cell receptor (beta chain) has just a few counts. The V end was cut by 3 bases, the J end by 8 bases, with 19 bases between. Germline V gives CDR1 GTSNPN, CDR2 SVGIG (reference sequence). The CDR3 runs 15 residues. Participants came from some 23 US areas, aged roughly 18 to 95 years. Recovered participants had two consecutive negative NP/OP PCR tests, healthcare professional clearance, or symptom resolution. Per the authors' pipeline: Nucleated cell counts were estimated from reference gene primer amplification. Clones were read by immunoSEQ multiplex PCR, and TCRdb kept only the in-frame ones, dropping some. That table gives V, J and clone size, and the DNA gave D and trimming. The profile shows a few hundred thousand clones, 88% of them singletons. The data were taken from a study of blood T cell repertoires in COVID-19. Study-level background: Samples taken during acute and convalescent COVID-19 were collected in the United States, Italy and Spain.

The receptor's source is a man in his thirties or forties who had recovered from COVID-19. The sequenced sample was PBMCs or T cells enriched from blood (not recorded which). The V gene is TRBV30, the J gene TRBJ1-4, with D perhaps matching TRBD1 (5 bases). For the CDR3, the DNA is TGTGCCTGGAGGGATCCAACAAGGGACTCCGAAAAACTGTTTTTT. It codes for CAWRDPTRDSEKLFF.